This T cell receptor beta chain is drawn from a study of blood T cells in healthy people across ages. Study-wide results and caveats: Expanded clonotype shifts may have been confounded, as the donors had an unknown CMV status.

As to this clonotype: No antigen is known for it.

Per individual sample, total RNA of at least 6 micrograms was extracted. The authors ran a second PCR of about 6 to 11 cycles using a sample-barcoded 5' primer and a J-beta primer mix. TCRdb used MiXCR to reprocess the 5' RACE reads, holding one entry per CDR3 protein. The sample contains about 900,000 distinct CDR3 sequences, around 49% of which appear only once. Germline V gives CDR1 MNHEY, CDR2 SVGEGT. The CDR3 is made up of 16 amino acids. Trimming took 0 bases from V and 1 from J, leaving 10 bases between them. Sequencing was carried out using blood. The chain links TRBV6-2 or TRBV6-3 to TRBJ2-1; the D gene could be TRBD1 or TRBD2 (5 bases each). This sequence was found in a man aged 25-45 years in good health. The chain's CDR3 is CASSYSGPMSYNEQFF. The CDR3 nucleotides are TGTGCCAGCAGTTACTCGGGACCGATGTCCTACAATGAGCAGTTCTTC.